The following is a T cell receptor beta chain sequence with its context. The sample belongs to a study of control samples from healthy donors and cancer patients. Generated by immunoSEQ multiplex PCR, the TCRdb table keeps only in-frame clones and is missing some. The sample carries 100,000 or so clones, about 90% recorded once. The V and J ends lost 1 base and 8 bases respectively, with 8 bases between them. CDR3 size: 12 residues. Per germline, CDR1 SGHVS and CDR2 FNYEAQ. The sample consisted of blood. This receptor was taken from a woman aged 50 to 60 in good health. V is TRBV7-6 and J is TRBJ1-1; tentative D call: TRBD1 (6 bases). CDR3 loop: CASSLVQGEAFF. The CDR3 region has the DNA TGTGCCAGCAGCTTAGTCCAGGGGGAAGCTTTCTTT.